Reported below is one T cell receptor (beta chain). The sample is drawn from a study of blood T cell repertoires in COVID-19. At the level of the study: Sites in the United States, Italy and Spain provided acute and convalescent COVID-19 samples. PBMCs, B-cell-depleted T cells, or T cells provided the cDNA or gDNA that made up the material.

Per the original methods: Cell counts per sample came from amplifying reference gene primers. TCRdb's copy holds only in-frame clones and misses some; the assay was immunoSEQ multiplex PCR. The V and J calls and clone size come from that table; D and trimming were worked out from the DNA. The sample lists more than 300,000 clones; approximately 88% were seen once. Per the germline V gene, CDR1 is MNHEY and CDR2 is SVGAGI. The ends were cut back, 2 bases at V and 0 bases at J, with 8 bases in the middle. The CDR3 is made up of 15 amino acids. Material: peripheral blood. V and J are TRBV6-5 and TRBJ1-5; D is ambiguous. The origin of this receptor is a young man who had recovered from COVID-19. The DNA for the CDR3 is TGTGCCAGCAGTTACACTCATGATAGCAATCAGCCCCAGCATTTT. Protein product: CASSYTHDSNQPQHF.